Shown below are 6 T cell receptor beta chains from a single sample sequenced in a study of blood T cell repertoires in COVID-19 (dated by TCRdb to 2018 to 2020). Library generation was performed with the immunoSEQ multiplex PCR assay. TCRdb mirrors the immuneACCESS table, restricted to in-frame sequences. Some clones are absent from its copies; in checked studies, under half trace to an unresolved V gene, and the reason for the others is unknown. The sample includes tens of thousands of clones, with 89% observed a single time. 13% to 15% of the sample belongs to the ten largest clones. The sequencing input was peripheral blood. All receptors come from a woman aged 55-70 years with active COVID-19.

The genes are TRBV5-5 and TRBJ1-6, with D uncertain. The CDR3 is made up of 16 amino acids. Trimming cost V 0 bases and J 4 bases, with 11 bases left between them. Germline CDR1 SGHKS, CDR2 YYEKEE (reference sequence). The CDR3 here is CASSLGPEIYNSPLHF. The CDR3 nucleotides read TGTGCCAGCAGCTTGGGCCCTGAGATTTATAATTCACCCCTCCACTTT. Based on the CDR3 plus reference TRBV5-5 and TRBJ1-6, the full variable domain is DAGVTQSPTHLIKTRGQQVTLRCSPISGHKSVSWYQQVLGQGPQFIFQYYEKEERGRGNFPDRFSARQFPNYSSELNVNALLLGDSALYLCASSLGPEIYNSPLHFGNGTRLTVT.

This chain links TRBV14 with TRBJ2-7; TRBD1 is a possible D gene (5 bases). The CDR3 contains 15 residues. Per the germline V gene, CDR1 is SGHDN and CDR2 is FVKESK. Trimming removed 4 bases at V and 0 bases at J, with 13 bases between. As DNA, the CDR3 is TGTGCCAGCAGCCGGTGGGGCAGTACCTCCTACGAGCAGTACTTC. Translated, it gives CASSRWGSTSYEQYF.

The genes are TRBV11-2 and TRBJ2-2; D possibly corresponds to TRBD2 (6 bases). The V gene lost 4 bases and the J gene lost 4 bases, with 7 bases spanning the gap. The length of the CDR3 is 13 residues. The germline gives CDR1 SGHAT, CDR2 FQNNGV. CDR3 in amino acids: CASSSRGTGELFF. Written as DNA, the CDR3 is TGTGCCAGCAGCTCGCGGGGCACCGGGGAGCTGTTTTTT.

This clone was counted between two and nine times. In the same sample, other DNA sequences code for this CDR3. V and J are TRBV11-2 and TRBJ2-2; 11 bases fit TRBD2. CDR1 SGHAT and CDR2 FQNNGV come from the germline V gene. The CDR3 loop spans 15 amino acids. Trimming at V came to 5 bases and at J to 1 base, leaving 0 bases not matched to a gene. The CDR3 DNA reads TGTGCCAGCAGCCTAGCGGGGGGGAACACCGGGGAGCTGTTTTTT. Residues: CASSLAGGNTGELFF.

The chain combines TRBV2 with TRBJ2-7; a possible D gene is TRBD1 (5 bases). This CDR3 has 16 amino acids. Germline V lookup: CDR1 SNHLY, CDR2 FYNNEI. V gave up 3 bases and J gave up 2 bases, with 17 bases separating them. The CDR3 DNA follows: TGTGCCAGCAGTGATTTACAGGTCTCCTCAACCTACGAGCAGTACTTC. It is translated as CASSDLQVSSTYEQYF.

The DNA for the CDR3 is TGCAGTGCTAATGAGTTCAGGGATAATTCACCCCTCCACTTT. Its protein is CSANEFRDNSPLHF. The genes are TRBV20-1 and TRBJ1-6; D is perhaps TRBD1 (5 bases). The V end lost 4 bases, the J end lost 5 bases, and 12 bases lay between the germline ends. CDR1 and CDR2 from the germline V gene are DFQATT and SNEGSKA (reference sequence). This CDR3 spans 14 amino acids.